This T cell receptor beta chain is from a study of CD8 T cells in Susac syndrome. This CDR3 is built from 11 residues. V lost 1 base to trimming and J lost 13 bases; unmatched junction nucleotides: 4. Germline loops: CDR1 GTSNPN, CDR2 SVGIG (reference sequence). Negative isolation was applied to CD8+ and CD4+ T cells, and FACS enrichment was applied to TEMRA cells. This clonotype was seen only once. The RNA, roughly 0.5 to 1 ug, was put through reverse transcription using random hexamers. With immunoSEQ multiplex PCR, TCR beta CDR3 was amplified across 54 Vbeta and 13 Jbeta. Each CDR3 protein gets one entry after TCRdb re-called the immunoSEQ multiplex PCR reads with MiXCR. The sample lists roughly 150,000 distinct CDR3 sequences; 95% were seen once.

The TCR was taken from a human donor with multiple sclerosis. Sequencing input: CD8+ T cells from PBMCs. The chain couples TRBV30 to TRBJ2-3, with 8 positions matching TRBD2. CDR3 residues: CAWSGGLEEYF. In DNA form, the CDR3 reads TGTGCCTGGAGTGGGGGACTAGAAGAGTATTTT. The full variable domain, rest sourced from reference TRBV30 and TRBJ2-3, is SQTIHQWPATLVQPVGSPLSLECTVEGTSNPNLYWYRQAAGRGLQLLFYSVGIGQISSEVPQNLSASRPQDRQFILSSKKLLLSDSGFYLCAWSGGLEEYFGPGTRLTVL.